A selection of T cell receptor beta chains follows, all from one sample in a study of T-cell reconstitution after alpha-beta-depleted transplantation in children. TCRdb independently ran MiXCR on the PCR reads; one entry per CDR3 protein. This table holds roughly 160,000 distinct CDR3 sequences, approximately 10% found once. The sequenced sample was PBMCs, obtained before TCRalphabeta/CD19-depleted stem cell transplant. These receptors were taken from a boy younger than 10 with acute myeloid leukemia, due to receive a stem cell transplant. Each CDR3 is given with its conserved first and last residue. A D gene is named only where the DNA matches it firmly. Clone sizes are given selectively: once, few, many, or a class where the clone is expanded.

many,TRBV20-1,NA,TRBJ1-5,CSARDSRGQSNQPQHF,TGCAGTGCTAGAGATTCCCGGGGGCAGAGCAATCAGCCCCAGCATTTT
many,TRBV5-4,NA,TRBJ2-2,CASSLGWDANTGELFF,TGTGCCAGCAGCTTGGGTTGGGACGCAAACACCGGGGAGCTGTTTTTT
many,TRBV7-8,TRBD2,TRBJ2-1,CASSLESVLAGIDNEQFF,TGTGCCAGCAGCTTAGAGTCAGTCCTAGCGGGGATCGACAATGAGCAGTTCTTC
many,TRBV4-2,NA,TRBJ1-2,CASSQGGLGYGYTF,TGTGCCAGCAGCCAAGGAGGGCTCGGCTATGGCTACACCTTC
many,TRBV28,TRBD1,TRBJ1-1,CASSTGANTEAFF,TGTGCCAGCAGTACAGGGGCGAACACTGAAGCTTTCTTT
many,TRBV29-1,TRBD2,TRBJ2-1,CSAGASGPYNEQFF,TGCAGCGCCGGCGCTAGCGGCCCTTACAATGAGCAGTTCTTC
NA,TRBV12-3/TRBV12-4,TRBD2,TRBJ2-5,CTSSLARGLAGGGGETQYF,TGTACCAGCAGTTTAGCGCGCGGTCTAGCGGGGGGCGGGGGAGAGACCCAGTACTTC
NA,TRBV7-6,NA,TRBJ2-7,CASSLALDAYEQYF,TGTGCCAGCAGCTTAGCTCTGGACGCCTACGAGCAGTACTTC
many,TRBV5-1,NA,TRBJ2-1,CASEGGDSYNEQFF,TGCGCCAGCGAAGGGGGGGATTCCTACAATGAGCAGTTCTTC
NA,TRBV10-2,TRBD1,TRBJ1-1,CASTKRTGANTEAFF,TGCGCCAGCACGAAACGGACAGGGGCAAACACTGAAGCTTTCTTT
many,TRBV5-1,NA,TRBJ2-5,CASSLSGAPGFETQYF,TGCGCCAGCAGCTTGTCAGGGGCCCCAGGCTTTGAGACCCAGTACTTC
many,TRBV6-1,NA,TRBJ1-2,CASGQAYAFGGYTF,TGTGCCAGCGGTCAGGCCTATGCCTTTGGGGGCTACACCTTC
many,TRBV9,TRBD1,TRBJ2-5,CASSPQGQKETQYF,TGTGCCAGCAGCCCACAGGGACAGAAAGAGACCCAGTACTTC
many,TRBV5-5,TRBD1,TRBJ2-5,CASRRDSQETQYF,TGTGCCAGCAGAAGGGACAGCCAAGAGACCCAGTACTTC
many,TRBV20-1,NA,TRBJ1-5,CSARPEDGNQPQHF,TGCAGTGCTAGACCTGAGGATGGGAATCAGCCCCAGCATTTT
many,TRBV2,NA,TRBJ2-5,CASRRLRRETQYF,TGTGCCAGCAGACGCCTTCGGCGGGAGACCCAGTACTTC
many,TRBV7-9,NA,TRBJ2-3,CATASDTQYF,TGTGCCACCGCGTCAGATACGCAGTATTTT